The subject of this entry is one T cell receptor (beta chain). The target antigen is unknown. The germline CDR1 and CDR2 sequences are GTSNPN and SVGIG (reference sequence). V gave up 4 bases and J gave up 2 bases, with 15 bases separating them. The CDR3 is 15 amino acids. The data were taken from a study of CD4 T cells in relation to SARS-CoV-2 and coronaviruses. The overall study: Controls used an HIV-1 Nef peptide pool or no peptide.

Overall study findings and caveats: About 65% of donors had memory CD4+ clonotypes crossrecognizing SARS-CoV-2 and common cold coronavirus spike.

Unexposed donor CD4+ T cells date from about 2011-2018, before the COVID-19 pandemic. CD4+ T cells were isolated from the cells after more than nine days of culture. Assay: immunoSEQ multiplex PCR; the TCRdb copy retains only in-frame clones and omits some. This sample has 25,000 to 30,000 clones; 73% occur once, and the top ten carry under 25%. The J gene is TRBJ1-3, the V gene TRBV30; tentative D call: TRBD1 (5 bases). Sequencing was performed on CD4+ T cells from PBMCs, cultured in vitro. This sequence originates from a human donor in good health. CDR3 sequence (DNA): TGTGCCTGGACCGTCTGGACAACGACTGGAAACACCATATATTTT. Translated, it gives CAWTVWTTTGNTIYF.